This entry lists 22 T cell receptor beta chains sequenced from one sample in a study of T cell responses to AZD1222 COVID-19 vaccine. Data came from immunoSEQ multiplex PCR; TCRdb stores just in-frame clones and leaves some out. The table includes around 79,000 clones, about 85% detected once. The sequencing here drew on peripheral blood, taken on day 0 of AZD1222 vaccination. These receptor sequences come from an adult in good health.

The chain couples TRBV18 to TRBJ1-1, with a tentative D call TRBD1 (6 bases). Trimming pared 2 bases from V and 1 base from J, leaving 17 bases between. The CDR3 totals 17 residues. Looked up from germline, CDR1 is KGHSH and CDR2 is LQKENI. CDR3 DNA: TGTGCCAGCTCACCATTGGACAGCCTTACATCGAACACTGAAGCTTTCTTT. It specifies CASSPLDSLTSNTEAFF.

The chain is built from TRBV3-1 (or the pseudogene TRBV3-2) and TRBJ2-5, with 15 bases identical to TRBD2. CDR3 length equals 20 residues. V gave up 1 base and J gave up 5 bases; unmatched junction bases: 14. Per the germline V gene, CDR1 is LGHDT and CDR2 is YNNKEL (reference sequence). CDR3 sequence reads: CASSQALGLAGGRYGETQYF. CDR3 sequence (DNA): TGTGCCAGCAGCCAAGCCTTAGGACTAGCGGGAGGGCGATATGGGGAGACCCAGTACTTC.

The gene calls are TRBV27 and TRBJ1-2, with 7 bases lining up with TRBD1. The CDR3 has 17 amino acids. V lost 4 bases and J lost 2; bases outside the gene matches: 13. The germline gives CDR1 MNHEY, CDR2 SMNVEV (reference sequence). The CDR3 is CASSSPSRTGRNYGYTF. As DNA, the CDR3 is TGTGCCAGCAGTTCCCCTTCTAGGACAGGTAGAAACTATGGCTACACCTTC.

The V and J genes are TRBV7-6 and TRBJ2-2, with 15 bases that match TRBD2. Germline assignment: CDR1 SGHVS and CDR2 FNYEAQ. The J segment lost 6 bases and the V segment lost 6 bases, leaving 5 bases of the junction unmatched. CDR3 size: 16 residues. CDR3 amino acids: CASRPGLAGGPGELFF. The CDR3 nucleotides read TGTGCCAGCAGACCCGGACTAGCGGGAGGGCCCGGGGAGCTGTTTTTT.

The rearrangement joins TRBV6-6 to TRBJ2-7; TRBD1 matches at 9 bases. The J segment lost 1 base and the V segment lost 7 bases, leaving 2 bases of the junction unmatched. The CDR3 is 13 residues long. Germline values: CDR1 MNHNY, CDR2 SVGAGI (reference sequence). CDR3 region: CASNRGLSYEQYF. As DNA, the CDR3 is TGTGCCAGCAACAGGGGGCTGTCCTACGAGCAGTACTTC.

The chain is built from TRBV2 and TRBJ1-2, with no clear D. This CDR3 contains 14 residues. CDR1 SNHLY and CDR2 FYNNEI come from the germline V gene. Trimming pared 6 bases from V and 4 bases from J, leaving 15 bases between. The CDR3 loop is CASSASTQVYGYTF. The CDR3 DNA reads as TGTGCCAGCAGCGCCTCGACGCAGGTCTATGGCTACACCTTC.

The CDR3 coding sequence is TGTGCCAGTAGTATACAAGGGGGGCGACAGCCCCAGCATTTT. Its protein product is CASSIQGGRQPQHF. The rearrangement uses TRBV19 and TRBJ1-5; possible D gene TRBD1, 6 bases. Germline CDR1 LNHDA, CDR2 SQIVND (reference sequence). V dropped 2 bases and J dropped 7 bases, with 12 bases sitting between them. CDR3 length equals 14 residues.

V and J are TRBV7-2 and TRBJ2-5; D uncertain. The germline V gene has CDR1 SGHTA and CDR2 FQGNSA. The V end was cut by 3 bases, the J end by 2 bases, with 16 bases between. The CDR3 consists of 16 residues. CDR3 in amino acids: CASSLLGSSRQETQYF. CDR3 nucleotide sequence: TGTGCCAGCAGCTTGCTTGGTTCTTCGAGGCAAGAGACCCAGTACTTC.

This chain connects TRBV9 to TRBJ2-1, with D unclear. The CDR3 has 17 residues. Germline values: CDR1 SGDLS, CDR2 YYNGEE. V was cut by 3 bases and J by 0 bases, with 16 bases left in between. The CDR3 DNA follows: TGTGCCAGCAGCGAGACTTTACCAATGAGCTCCTACAATGAGCAGTTCTTC. It codes for CASSETLPMSSYNEQFF.

The chain uses TRBV19 and TRBJ1-1, with D possibly matching TRBD1 (5 bases). From germline, CDR1 is LNHDA and CDR2 SQIVND (reference sequence). There are 12 residues in the CDR3. V gave up 7 bases and J gave up 1 base, with 7 bases separating them. CDR3 nucleotides: TGTGCCAGTACCGACAGGAACACTGAAGCTTTCTTT. This sequence encodes CASTDRNTEAFF.

CDR3 sequence reads: CASSYGLAGVNTGELFF. For the CDR3, the DNA is TGTGCCAGCAGTTATGGACTAGCGGGAGTGAACACCGGGGAGCTGTTTTTT. The rearrangement links TRBV5-6 to TRBJ2-2; 13 bases fit TRBD2. This CDR3 spans 17 amino acids. The V and J ends lost 5 bases and 1 base, in that order; junction bases with no gene match: 5. Germline V lookup: CDR1 SGHDT, CDR2 YYEEEE.

This rearrangement joins TRBV7-9 to TRBJ2-5; 7 bases are shared with TRBD2. The CDR3 totals 15 residues. V shed 3 bases, J shed 5 bases, and the junction held 9 bases outside the gene matches. Germline values: CDR1 SEHNR, CDR2 FQNEAQ (reference sequence). The CDR3 loop reads CASSFWREGGETQYF. As DNA, the CDR3 is TGTGCCAGCAGCTTCTGGAGGGAGGGCGGGGAGACCCAGTACTTC.

The CDR3 sequence: CASSDGGLPDTQYF. The CDR3 region has the DNA TGTGCCAGCAGTGACGGTGGACTCCCAGATACGCAGTATTTT. V and J are TRBV6-4 and TRBJ2-3; D possibly corresponds to TRBD2 (5 bases). The V end lost 2 bases, the J end lost 4 bases, and 10 bases lay between the germline ends. Germline lookup yields CDR1 MRHNA and CDR2 SNTAGT. CDR3 length: 14 residues.

V is TRBV4-1 and J is TRBJ2-1; D not resolved. V lost 4 bases to trimming and J lost 4 bases, with 8 bases between them. The germline V gene encodes CDR1 MGHRA and CDR2 YSYEKL. The CDR3 is made up of 13 amino acids. CDR3 in amino acids: CASSPLAYNEQFF. As DNA, the CDR3 is TGCGCCAGCAGCCCCTTGGCGTACAATGAGCAGTTCTTC.

The rearrangement uses TRBV5-4 and TRBJ1-2; 8 bases align to TRBD1. This CDR3 contains 15 residues. V shed 4 bases, J shed 0 bases, and the junction held 5 bases outside the gene matches. Germline lookup yields CDR1 SGHNT and CDR2 YYREEE (reference sequence). The CDR3 region is CASSRQGRTNYGYTF. In DNA form, the CDR3 reads TGTGCCAGCAGCAGACAGGGGCGAACTAACTATGGCTACACCTTC.

J is TRBJ2-1 and V is TRBV29-1, with 9 bases fitting TRBD2. CDR3 length: 14 amino acids. Germline V lookup: CDR1 SQVTM, CDR2 ANQGSEA. V was clipped by 4 bases and J by 10 bases; unmatched bases: 11. CDR3 DNA: TGCAGCGTTGTATGGCGGGAGGGCCTTCGGGAGCAGTTCTTC. As protein: CSVVWREGLREQFF.

The CDR3 nucleotides are TGTGCCAGCACCGGACAACTCTATGGCTACACCTTC. This codes for CASTGQLYGYTF. The chain links TRBV7-2 to TRBJ1-2; tentatively, D is TRBD1 (5 bases). The CDR3 totals 12 residues. Germline lookup yields CDR1 SGHTA and CDR2 FQGNSA. V dropped 7 bases and J dropped 4 bases, with 10 bases sitting between them.

This clone was detected only once. The rearrangement joins TRBV4-3 to TRBJ1-2; D perhaps matches TRBD1 (5 bases). The ends were cut back, 0 bases at V and 7 bases at J, with 12 bases in the middle. Germline V gene lookup returns CDR1 LGHNA and CDR2 YSLEER. CDR3 length: 14 residues. CDR3 protein: CASSQDSSGTGYTF. As DNA, the CDR3 is TGCGCCAGCAGCCAAGATTCTTCAGGGACTGGCTACACCTTC.

The V gene is TRBV12-3 or TRBV12-4, the J gene TRBJ1-6; D is unclear. The CDR3 spans 13 residues. Trimming left V 6 bases short and J 8 bases short, with 11 bases between. The CDR3 DNA reads as TGTGCCAGCAGCCGCCTATATGATTCACCCCTCCACTTT. This sequence encodes CASSRLYDSPLHF.

The chain has TRBV30 and TRBJ2-1; D may be TRBD1 (6 bases). The germline gives CDR1 GTSNPN, CDR2 SVGIG (reference sequence). The V end was cut by 2 bases, the J end by 9 bases, with 14 bases between. The CDR3 length is 13 residues. Here the CDR3 DNA reads TGTGCCTGGAGTTACAGGGTTTTGAGTGAGCAGTTCTTC. Protein: CAWSYRVLSEQFF.

The chain uses TRBV7-2 and TRBJ2-3; 10 nucleotides match TRBD2. This CDR3 contains 16 residues. J gave up 5 bases and V 4 bases, and 9 bases lay outside the gene matches. The V gene's germline CDR1 is SGHTA and CDR2 FQGNSA. CDR3 region: CASSWGGAGGGDTQYF. The CDR3 DNA reads as TGTGCCAGCAGCTGGGGTGGAGCGGGAGGGGGAGATACGCAGTATTTT.

The chain employs TRBV14 and TRBJ2-2; D remains unclear. This CDR3 contains 14 residues. Germline CDR1 SGHDN, CDR2 FVKESK. V gave up 1 base and J gave up 3 bases, with 6 bases separating them. The CDR3 DNA sequence: TGTGCCAGCAGCCAAGGGCGTTACACCGGGGAGCTGTTTTTT. It specifies CASSQGRYTGELFF.